This T cell receptor beta chain was captured in a study of regulatory T cells in long-lasting Graves disease. The time point was: newly diagnosed GD, antithyroid drugs for less than 3 months. PBMC RNA served as the TCR library source. Notes on this clonotype: Without the conserved terminal phenylalanine or tryptophan, this CDR3 likely stems from a read error.

The TCR beta library used iRepertoire HTBI primers with Arm-PCR amplification of CDR3. Each CDR3 protein is one row after TCRdb ran MiXCR on the multiplex PCR reads. The data contain around 470,000 distinct CDR3 sequences, 14% of them singletons. The same sample was also used in a study of T cells in Graves' hyperthyroidism and ophthalmopathy.

The clonotype originates from a woman in her forties or fifties with Graves disease. Sequenced here: peripheral blood mononuclear cells (PBMCs), sampled at new diagnosis, from a patient treated with antithyroid drugs.

CDR3 region: CASSLRSLSRDRGFYEQYS. In DNA, the CDR3 is TGTGCCAGCAGTTTAAGGAGCCTGTCCCGGGACAGGGGATTCTACGAGCAGTACTCC. This rearrangement joins TRBV28 to TRBJ2-7; 10 bases are a match to TRBD1. V shed 2 bases and J 3 bases; nucleotides not matched to a gene: 16. CDR3 length: 19 amino acids. Germline assignment: CDR1 MDHEN and CDR2 SYDVKM.